The sequence of this T cell receptor beta chain was determined in a study of blood T cell repertoires in COVID-19 (dated by TCRdb to about 2020). In terms of the full investigation: Samples covering the acute and convalescent phases of COVID-19 were provided by collaborators in the United States, Italy and Spain. A freely available public database, intended as a resource for researchers studying the immune response to SARS-CoV-2, is where the repertoires were released. Nearly every sample came with metadata listing a de-identified subject ID, COVID-19 status, age in years and sex. The samples were drawn from two sources: the first 160 participants of the ongoing ImmuneRACE study, and over 950 subjects contributed by 6 global collaborators. The prospective study material was composed of cDNA or gDNA derived from T cells, B-cell-depleted T cells, or PBMCs. HLA class I and class II types, where available, came from metadata supplied by the sample provider rather than from assay-based typing. The dataset comprised deeply sampled blood TCRbeta repertoires from subjects exposed to, actively infected with, or recovered from COVID-19. Findings and caveats that apply to the study as a whole: The amount of clinical and demographic metadata varied by source and participant and was provided uncurated.

Trimmed from V: 3 bases; trimmed from J: 7 bases; junction bases lacking a gene match: 10. CDR1 DFQATT and CDR2 SNEGSKA were looked up in the germline V gene (reference sequence). Including the terminal cysteine and phenylalanine, the CDR3 comprises 16 residues. Kept here is only the CDR3 DNA, which spans 48 bases and is read in frame from base 1. One collaborating source in Seattle enrolled patients while the patients were actively infected and followed the patients over time throughout the course of disease. Collaborating institutions collected whole blood in K2EDTA tubes following their own protocols. Collaborator samples were shipped for TCRbeta analysis as frozen whole blood, isolated PBMCs, or DNA extracted from either sample type. A note on this clone: Its antigen is not yet known. No much larger clone exists at a distance of one base, and base qualities are not known.

TCRbeta CDR3 regions were amplified from genomic DNA by means of the immunoSEQ Assay, a bias-controlled multiplex PCR. The paper's data handling went like this. The number of nucleated cells in each sample was estimated by amplification of reference gene primers within the assay. To quantify the absolute abundance of each unique TCRbeta CDR3 rearrangement, sequence reads were collapsed and filtered. For each sample, productive Simpson clonality was calculated as the square root of Simpson's diversity index over productive rearrangements. In TCRdb, the immuneACCESS table is reduced to in-frame sequences with V and J assigned. These tables do not hold every clone; where another copy was compared, an unresolved V gene accounts for under half, and the others remain unexplained. Clonal size and the V and J genes are those of that table, whereas D and trimming came from the DNA. The sample table shows over 400,000 clones, and roughly 89% are seen once. Together, the top ten hold roughly 8.3% of the sample.

Sequencing was carried out using peripheral blood. The source is a woman in her fifties or sixties with COVID-19, enrolled during active disease. The chain is assembled from TRBV20-1 and TRBJ2-1, with 12 bases in between that match TRBD2. The base sequence is TGCAGTGCTAGTGGACTAGCGGGACTTCGTCGGAATGAGCAGTTCTTC. It codes for CSASGLAGLRRNEQFF.